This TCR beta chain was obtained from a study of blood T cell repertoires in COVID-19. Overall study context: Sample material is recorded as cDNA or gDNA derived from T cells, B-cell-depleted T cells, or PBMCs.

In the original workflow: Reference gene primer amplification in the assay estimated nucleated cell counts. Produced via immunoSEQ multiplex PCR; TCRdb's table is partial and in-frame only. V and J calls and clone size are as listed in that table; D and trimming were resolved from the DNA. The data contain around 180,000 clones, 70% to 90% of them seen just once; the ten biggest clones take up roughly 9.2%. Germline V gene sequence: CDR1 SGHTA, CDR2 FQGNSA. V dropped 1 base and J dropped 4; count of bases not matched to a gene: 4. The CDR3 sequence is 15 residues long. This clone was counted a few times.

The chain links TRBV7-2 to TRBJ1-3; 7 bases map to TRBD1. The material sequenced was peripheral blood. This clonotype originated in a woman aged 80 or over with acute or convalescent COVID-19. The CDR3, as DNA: TGTGCCAGCAGCTTAGGACAGGGCTCCGGAAACACCATATATTTT. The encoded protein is CASSLGQGSGNTIYF.